The source of this T cell receptor (beta chain) is a study of OX40 agonist ivuxolimab in advanced cancers. Germline V gene sequence: CDR1 SNHLY, CDR2 FYNNEI. CDR3 size: 15 residues. The germline V and J ends were trimmed by 4 bases and 3 bases, with 13 bases remaining between them. Sequenced by immunoSEQ multiplex PCR; TCRdb stores in-frame clones only, minus some. The repertoire includes tens of thousands of clones, 86% of them detected once, and 5.5% to 7.5% sits in the top ten. The rearrangement links TRBV2 to TRBJ2-1; tentatively, D is TRBD1 (5 bases). This clonotype originated in an adult with an advanced solid tumor such as melanoma, head and neck, liver or kidney cancer. This specimen was CD4+ or CD8+ T cells sorted from blood, taken in a trial of the OX40 agonist ivuxolimab. The CDR3 DNA sequence: TGTGCCAGCAGTGTGACAGAGCTGAACTACAATGAGCAGTTCTTC. Protein: CASSVTELNYNEQFF.